A selection of T cell receptor beta chains follows, all from one sample in a study of molecular identifiers for immune sequencing clone quantification. TCRdb reanalysed the PCR reads using MiXCR and keeps one entry per CDR3 protein. Seen here are around 460,000 distinct CDR3 sequences, around a fifth observed once, and the top ten hold approximately 0.8%. Sequenced material: naive CD8+ T cells from blood, with Jurkat cell RNA spiked in. The receptors stem from a human donor in good health. Some libraries in this study had Jurkat cell RNA spiked in. CDR3s include the opening cysteine and the closing phenylalanine or tryptophan. A D gene is named only where the DNA matches it firmly. Only some rows state a clone size, as once, few, many or a class for expanded clones.

len	d_gene	abundance	v_gene	j_gene	CDR3aa	CDR3nt
17	NA	few	TRBV7-9	TRBJ1-4	CASSLWEPPSTNEKLFF	TGTGCCAGCAGCTTATGGGAACCTCCATCAACTAATGAAAAACTGTTTTTT
15	NA	few	TRBV7-9	TRBJ2-6	CASSLATSGANVLTF	TGTGCCAGCAGCTTAGCGACATCTGGGGCCAACGTCCTGACTTTC
13	NA	many	TRBV6-2/TRBV6-3	TRBJ2-2	CASSYLDSGELFF	TGTGCCAGCAGTTACTTGGATTCCGGGGAGCTGTTTTTT
13	NA	NA	TRBV27	TRBJ2-5	CASSSGTPGTQYF	TGTGCCAGCAGTTCTGGGACCCCAGGGACCCAGTACTTC
17	TRBD2	NA	TRBV5-1	TRBJ2-7	CASSLDPLRGGDEQQYF	TGCGCCAGCAGCTTGGACCCCCTGCGGGGGGGGGACGAGCAGCAGTACTTC
14	TRBD1	many	TRBV29-1	TRBJ2-7	CSVKPGQGVREQYF	TGCAGCGTAAAACCGGGACAGGGCGTCCGCGAGCAGTACTTC
13	NA	many	TRBV7-6	TRBJ1-1	CASRMLGNTEAFF	TGTGCCAGCAGGATGTTGGGGAACACTGAAGCTTTCTTT
14	TRBD1	NA	TRBV5-4	TRBJ2-7	CASSFAGGSNEQYF	TGTGCCAGCAGCTTTGCAGGGGGCAGCAACGAGCAGTACTTC
15	NA	many	TRBV28	TRBJ2-3	CASSLYQGGTDTQYF	TGTGCCAGCAGTTTATATCAGGGGGGGACAGATACGCAGTATTTT
15	NA	NA	TRBV7-2	TRBJ1-6	CASSLAVWGNPPLHF	TGTGCCAGCAGCTTAGCCGTTTGGGGGAATCCACCCCTCCACTTT
15	TRBD1	few	TRBV12-3/TRBV12-4	TRBJ2-3	CASSWYRGHTDTQYF	TGTGCCAGCAGTTGGTACAGGGGGCACACAGATACGCAGTATTTT
14	NA	NA	TRBV10-1	TRBJ2-1	CASSGSRSYNEQFF	TGCGCCAGCAGTGGGTCGAGATCCTACAATGAGCAGTTCTTC
14	NA	NA	TRBV6-5	TRBJ2-3	CASKYGGARDTQYF	TGTGCCAGCAAGTATGGGGGGGCTAGGGATACGCAGTATTTT
15	NA	few	TRBV2	TRBJ2-3	CASSDEGFRTDTQYF	TGTGCCAGCAGTGATGAGGGTTTTAGGACAGATACGCAGTATTTT
14	NA	few	TRBV7-2	TRBJ1-2	CASSLWPGNYGYTF	TGTGCCAGCAGCTTATGGCCAGGGAACTATGGCTACACCTTC
9	NA	few	TRBV2	TRBJ2-1	CASSDGQFF	TGTGCCAGCAGTGACGGGCAGTTCTTC
14	NA	many	TRBV6-5	TRBJ1-1	CASSYGVMNTEAFF	TGTGCCAGCAGTTATGGGGTCATGAACACTGAAGCTTTCTTT
16	NA	few	TRBV11-2	TRBJ2-2	CASSSYGTTNTGELFF	TGTGCCAGCAGCTCATACGGGACAACGAACACCGGGGAGCTGTTTTTT
12	NA	NA	TRBV10-2	TRBJ2-7	CASSRELYEQYF	TGCGCCAGCAGTCGTGAACTCTACGAGCAGTACTTC
14	TRBD2	many	TRBV19	TRBJ2-7	CASSTSGVSYEQYF	TGTGCCAGTAGTACTAGCGGGGTCTCCTACGAGCAGTACTTC
18	TRBD2	few	TRBV5-1	TRBJ2-3	CASGAGGRLARVTDTQYF	TGCGCCAGCGGGGCCGGCGGGAGACTTGCAAGGGTAACAGATACGCAGTATTTT
15	TRBD2	NA	TRBV4-1	TRBJ2-3	CASSQGPTSGDLDKF	TGCGCCAGCAGCCAAGGTCCAACTAGCGGGGACCTGGACAAATTT
13	TRBD2	few	TRBV19	TRBJ2-1	CASSILSGNEQFF	TGTGCCAGTAGTATACTTAGCGGGAATGAGCAGTTCTTC
17	NA	few	TRBV7-9	TRBJ1-4	CASSDGDWGAANEKLFF	TGTGCCAGCAGCGATGGGGACTGGGGCGCCGCTAATGAAAAACTGTTTTTT
16	TRBD2	NA	TRBV5-1	TRBJ2-7	CASSSGDGGYYYEQYF	TGCGCCAGCAGCTCCGGAGACGGGGGGTATTACTACGAGCAGTACTTC
11	NA	NA	TRBV7-9	TRBJ2-7	CTSSYGYEQYF	TGTACCAGCAGCTACGGATACGAGCAGTACTTC
18	NA	many	TRBV7-6	TRBJ1-1	CASSLEWADSLLNTEAFF	TGTGCCAGCAGCTTAGAGTGGGCCGACAGCCTATTGAACACTGAAGCTTTCTTT
14	NA	NA	TRBV18	TRBJ2-1	CASSPWGSDNEQFF	TGTGCCAGCTCACCTTGGGGGTCGGACAATGAGCAGTTCTTC
16	TRBD2	NA	TRBV9	TRBJ2-5	CASSVSLAGGQETQYF	TGTGCCAGCAGCGTATCGTTAGCGGGAGGGCAAGAGACCCAGTACTTC
11	NA	few	TRBV20-1	TRBJ2-1	CSAREYNEQFF	TGCAGTGCTAGAGAATACAATGAGCAGTTCTTC
16	TRBD2	few	TRBV2	TRBJ2-1	CASSDFSSGSRDEQFF	TGTGCCAGCAGTGATTTCTCTAGCGGGAGTCGCGATGAGCAGTTCTTC
16	TRBD2	few	TRBV29-1	TRBJ2-1	CSVDQSGTSSYNEQFF	TGCAGCGTTGACCAATCCGGGACTAGCTCTTACAATGAGCAGTTCTTC
19	TRBD1	many	TRBV4-1	TRBJ1-1	CASSQDGRQGFLTGTEAFF	TGCGCCAGCAGCCAAGACGGGAGACAGGGGTTCTTAACAGGGACTGAAGCTTTCTTT
14	NA	NA	TRBV20-1	TRBJ1-1	CSARDGFGDTEAFF	TGCAGTGCTAGAGATGGGTTCGGGGACACTGAAGCTTTCTTT
15	NA	few	TRBV7-3	TRBJ2-1	CASSPRSSSYNEQFF	TGTGCCAGCAGCCCCCGATCCAGCTCCTACAATGAGCAGTTCTTC
13	NA	NA	TRBV27	TRBJ2-2	CASSLLGGGELFF	TGTGCCAGCAGTTTATTAGGTGGCGGGGAGCTGTTTTTT
15	TRBD1	NA	TRBV7-6	TRBJ1-4	CASSLLQGLREKLFF	TGTGCCAGCAGCCTCCTACAGGGGTTGCGGGAAAAACTGTTTTTT
19	TRBD2	NA	TRBV7-9	TRBJ2-3	CASSHIILTSGGEEDTQYF	TGTGCCAGCAGCCACATAATCCTGACTAGCGGGGGGGAGGAAGATACGCAGTATTTT
14	NA	many	TRBV13	TRBJ2-3	CASSLRGSTDTQYF	TGTGCCAGCAGCTTGCGCGGGAGCACAGATACGCAGTATTTT
13	NA	many	TRBV5-4	TRBJ2-3	CASSSRTGYRQYF	TGTGCCAGCAGCTCGCGGACGGGGTATCGACAGTATTTT
16	NA	few	TRBV6-2/TRBV6-3	TRBJ1-1	CASSYVEKGKDTEAFF	TGTGCCAGCAGTTACGTCGAGAAGGGAAAGGACACTGAAGCTTTCTTT
16	TRBD1	many	TRBV20-1	TRBJ2-3	CSARGGTGSLADTQYF	TGCAGTGCTAGAGGTGGGACAGGGTCTCTTGCAGATACGCAGTATTTT
16	NA	NA	TRBV5-1	TRBJ1-4	CASSLARGATNEKLFF	TGCGCCAGCAGCTTGGCCCGGGGTGCGACTAATGAAAAACTGTTTTTT
15	TRBD1	NA	TRBV27	TRBJ1-5	CASSKDRSLNQPQHF	TGTGCCAGCAGTAAGGACAGGTCTCTCAATCAGCCCCAGCATTTT
15	TRBD1	many	TRBV12-3/TRBV12-4	TRBJ2-2	CASRPGQGASGELFF	TGTGCCAGCAGACCGGGACAGGGGGCCTCCGGGGAGCTGTTTTTT
14	NA	few	TRBV6-1	TRBJ1-5	CASSEAVGFQPQHF	TGTGCCAGCAGTGAAGCGGTGGGGTTTCAGCCCCAGCATTTT
16	NA	NA	TRBV5-8	TRBJ2-3	CASSLRATYSTDTQYF	TGTGCCAGCAGCTTAAGAGCTACGTATAGTACAGATACGCAGTATTTT
13	NA	NA	TRBV5-8	TRBJ1-1	CASSSHRVTEAFF	TGTGCCAGCAGCTCCCACAGGGTTACTGAAGCTTTCTTT
14	TRBD1	many	TRBV30	TRBJ1-3	CAWRGQSSGNTIYF	TGTGCCTGGAGGGGACAGAGCTCTGGAAACACCATATATTTT
15	NA	NA	TRBV27	TRBJ2-3	CASSLYRVSTDTQYF	TGTGCCAGCAGTTTATACAGGGTTAGCACAGATACGCAGTATTTT
12	NA	many	TRBV6-5	TRBJ2-3	CASTSSADTQYF	TGTGCCAGCACTAGTTCAGCAGATACGCAGTATTTT
15	NA	NA	TRBV4-1	TRBJ1-6	CASSFIGPQDSPLHF	TGCGCCAGTAGTTTCATAGGACCACAGGATTCACCCCTCCACTTT